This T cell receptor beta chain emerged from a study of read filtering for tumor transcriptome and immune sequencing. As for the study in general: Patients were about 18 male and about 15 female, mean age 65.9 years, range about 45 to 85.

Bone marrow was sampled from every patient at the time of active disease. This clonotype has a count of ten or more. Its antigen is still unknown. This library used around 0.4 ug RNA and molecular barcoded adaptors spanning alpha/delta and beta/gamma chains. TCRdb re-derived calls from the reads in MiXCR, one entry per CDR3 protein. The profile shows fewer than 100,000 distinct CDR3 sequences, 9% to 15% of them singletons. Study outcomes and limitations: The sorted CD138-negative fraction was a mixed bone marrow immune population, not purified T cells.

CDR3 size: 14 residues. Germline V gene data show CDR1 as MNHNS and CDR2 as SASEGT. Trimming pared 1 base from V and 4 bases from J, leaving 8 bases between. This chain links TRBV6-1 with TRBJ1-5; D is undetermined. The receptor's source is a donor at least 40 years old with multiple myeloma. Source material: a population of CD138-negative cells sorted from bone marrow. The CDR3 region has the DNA TGTGCCAGCAGTGAAGGATTGGGGAATCAGCCCCAGCATTTT. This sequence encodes CASSEGLGNQPQHF.